The sequence of this T cell receptor beta chain was determined in a study of T cells after yellow fever vaccination (dated by TCRdb to the late 2010s). Broadly, across the study: The SMART-Seq v4 Ultra Low Input RNA kit was used to prepare libraries from fractions with low cell numbers. Bulk TCR alpha and beta repertoires were sequenced longitudinally to track T-cell clones before and after primary and booster YFV17D yellow fever vaccination. Two healthy male donors, one aged 18 to 30 and one aged 30 to 40 years, made up the cohort. Bulk PBMC replicates and cell subsets were isolated from blood drawn at multiple timepoints before and after both primary and secondary immunization. Points the paper makes about the study in general: The secondary T-cell response was found to be weaker but faster than the primary response, with a peak reached on day 5 rather than on day 15. Most clones expanded after primary vaccination were re-detected after the booster (96% of CD4 and around nine tenths of CD8), suggesting broad memory maintenance. A small fraction of clonotypes showed up in both the CD4 and CD8 compartments, probably as a result of convergent recombination. FACS-sorted repertoires could contain abundant contaminating clonotypes from the bulk population, so computational filtering was required. Because the study included only two donors, the extent to which the findings can be generalized is limited.

The treatment or condition label, read with the paper, signifies: live attenuated yellow fever vaccine strain. A standard Ficoll-Paque protocol was used to isolate PBMCs from peripheral blood. Dynabeads CD4 and CD8 positive selection kits were used to isolate CD4 and CD8 T-cell fractions. TriZol was used to extract RNA from bulk PBMCs, from CD4 and CD8 fractions, and from dextramer-positive and dextramer-negative fractions. TCRdb records Illumina NovaSeq 6000 as the sequencer. TCR cDNA was made using 5'RACE template switching, a step that added a universal primer site and unique molecular identifiers. cDNA synthesis was primed from both the TCR alpha and TCR beta constant segments. Library amplification used two PCR steps, and the second PCR step added sample barcodes and sequencing adapters. Sequencing of libraries was done on Illumina HiSeq 2500 (2x100 bp) or NovaSeq (2x150 bp). Processing in the source paper ran as follows. Demultiplexing of reads and collapsing into UMI consensus sequences were performed with MIGEC, and V(D)J alignment was carried out with MiXCR. Vaccine-responding clonotypes were defined with edgeR using replicate PBMC samples, requiring FDR below 0.01 and a log2 fold change above 5 up to day 15. Bulk clonotypes were assigned CD4 or CD8 identity according to which sequenced CD4 or CD8 repertoire held them at higher abundance. TCRdb's own reprocessing of the public reads used fastp at Q25 and MiXCR and kept productive beta chains. Rows merge per CDR3 protein into single entries with the most common DNA and genes. These V and J calls derive from TCRdb rather than the authors' analysis. Present in this sample are about 340,000 distinct CDR3 sequences, approximately 12% of which were seen just once. The top ten clonotypes cover roughly 3% of the sample.

The germline V gene gives CDR1 as LGHNA and CDR2 as YSLEER. Including the terminal cysteine and phenylalanine, the CDR3 comprises 15 residues. Just CDR3 DNA is preserved here, 45 bases in frame from base 1. Trimming takes 0 bases from V and 1 base from J, and the germline ends sit 9 bases apart. A word on this clonotype: There is no known antigen for this receptor. No much larger clonotype is one base removed from it; base qualities were not supplied.

This clonotype originated in a man younger than 35 who received the YFV17D yellow fever vaccine. The source was CD4+ T cells sorted from PBMCs, collected 15 days after the yellow fever booster vaccination. Here the chain combines TRBV4-3 and TRBJ1-1, with TRBD1 perhaps the D gene, on 5 matching bases. The nucleotide sequence is TGCGCCAGCAGCCAAGATCCGGGGCCGAACACTGAAGCTTTCTTT. The translation is CASSQDPGPNTEAFF.